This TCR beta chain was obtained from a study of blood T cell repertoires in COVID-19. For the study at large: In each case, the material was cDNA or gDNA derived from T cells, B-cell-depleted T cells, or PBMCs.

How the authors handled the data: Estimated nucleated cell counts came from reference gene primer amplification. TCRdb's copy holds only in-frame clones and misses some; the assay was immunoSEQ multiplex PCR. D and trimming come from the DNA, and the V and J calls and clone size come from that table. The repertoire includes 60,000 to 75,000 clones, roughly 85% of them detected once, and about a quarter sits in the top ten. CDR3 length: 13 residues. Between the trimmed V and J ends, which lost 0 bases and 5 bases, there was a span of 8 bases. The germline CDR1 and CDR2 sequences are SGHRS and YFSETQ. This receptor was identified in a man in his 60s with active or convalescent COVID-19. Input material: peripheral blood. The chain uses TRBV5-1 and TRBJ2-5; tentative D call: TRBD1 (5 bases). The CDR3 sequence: CASSLGQWETQYF. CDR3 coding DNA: TGCGCCAGCAGCTTGGGACAGTGGGAGACCCAGTACTTC.